The next 20 T cell receptor beta chains were all read from a single sample in a study of blood T cell repertoires in COVID-19. Method: immunoSEQ multiplex PCR; TCRdb's copy keeps in-frame clones and lacks some. The sample includes approximately 210,000 clones, roughly nine tenths of them seen just once. Specimen: peripheral blood. These TCRs come from a woman aged 70-85 years with acute or convalescent COVID-19.

This clone was counted once. The gene calls are TRBV7-9 and TRBJ1-1; D is perhaps TRBD1 (6 bases). V lost 1 base and J 4 bases, leaving 10 bases between the germline ends. This CDR3 is built from 14 residues. Germline CDR1 reads SEHNR; CDR2 reads FQNEAQ (reference sequence). For the CDR3, the DNA is TGTGCCAGCAGCTTAGATGGGGGCCCCACTGAAGCTTTCTTT. This codes for CASSLDGGPTEAFF.

The chain is built from TRBV2 and TRBJ1-5; D call uncertain. This CDR3 region has 15 residues. The V and J ends lost 3 bases and 2 bases respectively, with 11 bases between them. The germline CDR1 and CDR2 sequences are SNHLY and FYNNEI. The CDR3 here is CASSDRGRGNQPQHF. The CDR3 nucleotides read TGTGCCAGCAGTGATCGTGGTCGGGGCAATCAGCCCCAGCATTTT.

The chain employs TRBV5-4 and TRBJ2-2; D uncertain. Germline-derived CDR1 and CDR2 are SGHNT and YYREEE (reference sequence). V gave up 5 bases and J gave up 7 bases, with 9 bases separating them. This CDR3 has 12 residues. CDR3 in amino acids: CASSGVDGELFF. CDR3 in DNA: TGTGCCAGCAGTGGAGTAGACGGGGAGCTGTTTTTT.

The chain is built from TRBV5-5 and TRBJ1-2; D is ambiguous. CDR3 size: 13 residues. Trimming removed 4 bases from V and 4 bases from J, with 11 bases in between. CDR1 is SGHKS, CDR2 YYEKEE, per germline (reference sequence). The CDR3 nucleotides read TGTGCCAGCAGCGTGGCCTCCTCCTATGGCTACACCTTC. Amino acids: CASSVASSYGYTF.

This clone showed up just once. This sequence joins TRBV27 and TRBJ1-2; 8 bases are a match to TRBD1. The V gene's germline CDR1 is MNHEY and CDR2 SMNVEV (reference sequence). The CDR3 consists of 16 residues. The V segment lost 5 bases and the J segment 0 bases; nucleotides outside the gene matches: 8. The CDR3 region has the DNA TGTGCCAGCAGTCCCTACGGACAGGGAGCTAACTATGGCTACACCTTC. Translated: CASSPYGQGANYGYTF.

This clone was observed a handful of times. The chain combines TRBV29-1 with TRBJ1-5, with D unclear. Germline V lookup: CDR1 SQVTM, CDR2 ANQGSEA. The CDR3 contains 13 residues. The V end lost 5 bases, the J end lost 5 bases, and 13 bases lay between the germline ends. CDR3 amino acids: CSVRAGNDQPQHF. For the CDR3, the DNA is TGCAGCGTTCGCGCGGGAAATGATCAGCCCCAGCATTTT.

This clone was detected once. This rearrangement joins TRBV6-1 to TRBJ2-3, with 11 bases lining up with TRBD2. Looked up from germline, CDR1 is MNHNS and CDR2 is SASEGT. The CDR3 runs 16 residues. J gave up 1 base and V 4 bases, and 4 bases lay outside the gene matches. The CDR3 sequence is CASSALAGGGTDTQYF. CDR3 DNA: TGTGCCAGCAGTGCCTTAGCGGGGGGGGGCACAGATACGCAGTATTTT.

This clone was detected only a few times. This chain joins TRBV5-1 and TRBJ2-1, with D possibly being TRBD2 (5 bases). The CDR3 runs 15 residues. CDR1 and CDR2 from the germline V gene are SGHRS and YFSETQ. V lost 1 base and J lost 10, with 18 bases in between. The CDR3 is CASSLTSTPGGEQFF. CDR3 bases: TGCGCCAGCAGCTTGACTAGTACCCCGGGCGGCGAGCAGTTCTTC. The whole variable domain, filled in from reference TRBV5-1 and TRBJ2-1, reads KAGVTQTPRYLIKTRGQQVTLSCSPISGHRSVSWYQQTPGQGLQFLFEYFSETQRNKGNFPGRFSGRQFSNSRSEMNVSTLELGDSALYLCASSLTSTPGGEQFFGPGTRLTVL.

The rearrangement joins TRBV19 to TRBJ2-1, with 14 bases lining up with TRBD2. The CDR3 loop spans 21 amino acids. Germline values: CDR1 LNHDA, CDR2 SQIVND (reference sequence). Trimming removed 0 bases from V and 1 base from J; junction bases left unmatched: 11. CDR3 residues: CASSIDLPGLAGERSYNEQFF. In nucleotides, the CDR3 is TGTGCCAGTAGTATAGATCTACCGGGACTAGCGGGAGAAAGATCCTACAATGAGCAGTTCTTC.

In this sample, this clone turned up a few times. CDR3 in amino acids: CASSPGTDYEQYF. For the CDR3, the DNA is TGTGCCAGCTCACCCGGGACTGATTACGAGCAGTACTTC. The genes are TRBV18 and TRBJ2-7, with D maybe TRBD2 (6 bases). The CDR3 runs to 13 residues. The V gene lost 3 bases and the J gene lost 4 bases, with 10 bases spanning the gap. CDR1 and CDR2 (germline): KGHSH, LQKENI.

This clone was seen only once. The chain's CDR3 is CASSPAPGQGPHEQFF. For the CDR3, the DNA is TGTGCCAGCAGCCCAGCCCCGGGACAGGGACCCCATGAGCAGTTCTTC. The rearrangement joins TRBV7-2 to TRBJ2-1, with 9 bases matching TRBD1. From germline, CDR1 is SGHTA and CDR2 FQGNSA. The V gene end was trimmed by 5 bases and the J gene end by 8 bases; junction bases not matched to a gene: 13. The CDR3 extends over 16 amino acids.

V usage is TRBV5-1 and J usage is TRBJ1-4; maybe TRBD1 (5 bases). Germline V lookup: CDR1 SGHRS, CDR2 YFSETQ. The V end lost 0 bases, the J end lost 4 bases, and 13 bases lay between the germline ends. This CDR3 region has 16 residues. Here the CDR3 DNA reads TGCGCCAGCAGCTTGGAACAGCGGGGCCTTAATGAAAAACTGTTTTTT. Protein sequence: CASSLEQRGLNEKLFF.

This clone was seen just once. The chain carries TRBV6-5 and TRBJ1-1, with TRBD1 identical over 9 bases. CDR1 and CDR2 (germline): MNHEY, SVGAGI. There are 14 residues in the CDR3. The junction had 6 bases not matched to a gene; V was cut back by 6 bases and J by 4 bases. The CDR3 nucleotides read TGTGCCAGCAGACAACAGGGGGCGGTCACTGAAGCTTTCTTT. Translated: CASRQQGAVTEAFF.

The V and J genes are TRBV5-1 and TRBJ2-5, with 13 bases fitting TRBD2. V lost 2 bases and J lost 4; bases outside the gene matches: 5. CDR1 SGHRS and CDR2 YFSETQ come from the germline V gene. This CDR3 contains 16 residues. The CDR3 spells CASSLLTSGGSETQYF. CDR3 in DNA: TGCGCCAGCAGCTTACTGACTAGCGGGGGGTCAGAGACCCAGTACTTC.

The table lists this clone with a count of one. This chain joins TRBV5-1 and TRBJ2-5; the match to TRBD1 covers 7 bases. CDR1 is SGHRS and CDR2 is YFSETQ in the germline V gene. The CDR3 sequence is 13 residues long. The trim removed 6 bases at V and 9 bases at J, leaving 11 bases unmatched. CDR3 sequence: CASNRDSHEAQYF. CDR3 nucleotide sequence: TGCGCCAGCAACCGGGACAGCCACGAGGCCCAGTACTTC.

This clone is a singleton in its sample. The V gene is TRBV11-2, the J gene TRBJ2-5; possibly TRBD2 for D (5 bases). Trimming left V 5 bases short and J 5 bases short, with 6 bases between. The CDR3 length is 11 residues. Germline loops: CDR1 SGHAT, CDR2 FQNNGV. The CDR3 DNA sequence: TGTGCCAGCAGCCGAGGGGAGACCCAGTACTTC. Protein: CASSRGETQYF.

For the CDR3, the DNA is TGTGCCAGCAGCCAACGGGGGACAGTAGAAAAACTGTTTTTT. Translation gives CASSQRGTVEKLFF. The chain uses TRBV3-1 (or the pseudogene TRBV3-2) and TRBJ1-4; 7 bases are shared with TRBD1. With V trimmed by 2 bases and J by 8 bases, 5 bases remained unmatched. In germline, CDR1 is LGHDT, CDR2 YNNKEL (reference sequence). The CDR3 sequence is 14 residues long.

The rearrangement joins TRBV6-6 to TRBJ2-7; the match to TRBD1 covers 11 bases. The length of the CDR3 is 15 residues. The germline CDR1 and CDR2 sequences are MNHNY and SVGAGI (reference sequence). V lost 5 bases and J lost 3; bases outside the gene matches: 6. The CDR3 bases are TGTGCCAGCAGTGGACCGGACAGGGGGCTCTACGAGCAGTACTTC. Residues: CASSGPDRGLYEQYF.

This clone was seen a few times. V and J are TRBV2 and TRBJ1-6, with 9 bases matching TRBD1. Per germline, CDR1 SNHLY and CDR2 FYNNEI. The length of the CDR3 is 13 residues. The J segment lost 8 bases and the V segment lost 9 bases, leaving 5 bases of the junction unmatched. CDR3 sequence: CASHRDRDSPLHF. In DNA, the CDR3 is TGTGCCAGTCACCGGGACAGGGATTCACCCCTCCACTTT. Together with reference TRBV2 and TRBJ1-6, the CDR3 gives the full variable domain: EPEVTQTPSHQVTQMGQEVILRCVPISNHLYFYWYRQILGQKVEFLVSFYNNEISEKSEIFDDQFSVERPDGSNFTLKIRSTKLEDSAMYFCASHRDRDSPLHFGNGTRLTVT.

The rearrangement uses TRBV4-3 and TRBJ1-2, with TRBD1 identical over 9 bases. The CDR3 contains 15 residues. The V and J ends lost 0 bases and 8 bases, in that order; junction bases with no gene match: 7. Germline V lookup: CDR1 LGHNA, CDR2 YSLEER. The CDR3 protein is CASSQDPRTGDGYTF. CDR3 coding DNA: TGCGCCAGCAGCCAAGATCCCCGGACAGGGGACGGCTACACCTTC.